A single sample gave rise to the 9 T cell receptor beta chains below, sequenced in a study of blood T cell repertoires in COVID-19. Here immunoSEQ multiplex PCR was the method, and the copy in TCRdb shows in-frame clones only, minus some. The table lists roughly 120,000 clones, approximately 80% of them singletons. Sequenced: peripheral blood. These receptor sequences come from a woman in her sixties or seventies with acute or convalescent COVID-19.

This chain connects TRBV2 to TRBJ2-6; 10 bases are a match to TRBD1. Germline V CDR1 and CDR2: SNHLY, FYNNEI. This CDR3 has 17 residues. V gave up 7 bases and J gave up 2 bases; unmatched junction bases: 8. In DNA form, the CDR3 reads TGTGCCAGCAAAGACAGGGGGCGGGATGCTGGGGCCAACGTCCTGACTTTC. Its protein is CASKDRGRDAGANVLTF.

The CDR3 is CAISTQRTSTDTQYF. As DNA, the CDR3 is TGTGCCATCAGTACCCAGCGGACTAGCACAGATACGCAGTATTTT. This sequence joins TRBV10-3 and TRBJ2-3, with D maybe TRBD2 (5 bases). The CDR3 extends over 15 amino acids. Germline CDR1 and CDR2: ENHRY and SYGVKD. Trimming left V 5 bases short and J 0 bases short, with 12 bases between.

The chain couples TRBV5-1 to TRBJ1-1; D gene uncertain. The V end lost 0 bases, the J end lost 0 bases, and 3 bases lay between the germline ends. This CDR3 is 13 amino acids long. CDR1 is SGHRS and CDR2 is YFSETQ in the germline V gene. The CDR3 is CASSLVLNTEAFF. CDR3 DNA sequence: TGCGCCAGCAGCTTGGTATTGAACACTGAAGCTTTCTTT. Filled out from reference TRBV5-1 and TRBJ1-1, the complete variable domain reads KAGVTQTPRYLIKTRGQQVTLSCSPISGHRSVSWYQQTPGQGLQFLFEYFSETQRNKGNFPGRFSGRQFSNSRSEMNVSTLELGDSALYLCASSLVLNTEAFFGQGTRLTVV.

The chain uses TRBV29-1 and TRBJ2-1; 10 nucleotides match TRBD2. This CDR3 spans 13 amino acids. From germline, CDR1 is SQVTM and CDR2 ANQGSEA. V was pared by 8 bases and J by 6 bases, with 7 bases of the junction left unmatched. Here the CDR3 reads CSLTWTSGNEQFF. The CDR3 DNA follows: TGCAGCCTGACCTGGACTAGCGGCAATGAGCAGTTCTTC.

This clone was seen a single time. This sequence joins TRBV9 and TRBJ2-6, with 9 bases that match TRBD1. This CDR3 is 17 amino acids long. The V segment lost 5 bases and the J segment 0 bases; nucleotides outside the gene matches: 6. Germline values: CDR1 SGDLS, CDR2 YYNGEE. CDR3 residues: CASSDRGFNSGANVLTF. The CDR3 DNA reads as TGTGCCAGCAGTGACAGGGGGTTCAACTCTGGGGCCAACGTCCTGACTTTC.

CDR3 coding DNA: TGTGCCAGCAGTGAAGGAATGCCGGGACTAGCGGGAGGTTTAGAGACCCAGTACTTC. This gives the protein CASSEGMPGLAGGLETQYF. The chain is built from TRBV6-1 and TRBJ2-5; 15 bases line up with TRBD2. V lost 1 base, J lost 4 bases, and 10 bases stayed unmatched. Looked up from germline, CDR1 is MNHNS and CDR2 is SASEGT. CDR3 length: 19 amino acids.

The gene calls are TRBV7-9 and TRBJ1-1; possible D gene TRBD1, 5 bases. With 1 base removed from V and 10 bases from J, the gap between germline ends came to 7 bases. Germline CDR1 reads SEHNR; CDR2 reads FQNEAQ (reference sequence). The CDR3 is 11 amino acids. CDR3: CASSLGQGAFF. Written as DNA, the CDR3 is TGTGCCAGCAGCTTAGGTCAGGGAGCTTTCTTT.

The rearrangement uses TRBV10-3 and TRBJ2-1, with 13 bases matching TRBD2. After removal of 10 bases from V and 3 bases from J, the junction contained 15 bases not matched to a gene. This CDR3 comprises 18 residues. Germline CDR1 reads ENHRY; CDR2 reads SYGVKD. As DNA, the CDR3 is TGTGCCACGATGAAACTAGCGGGGGGGCCGACCAGCTACAATGAGCAGTTCTTC. It is translated as CATMKLAGGPTSYNEQFF.

This chain connects TRBV9 to TRBJ2-1, with 8 positions matching TRBD2. V lost 0 bases, J lost 2 bases, and 4 bases stayed unmatched. Germline V gene sequence: CDR1 SGDLS, CDR2 YYNGEE. The CDR3 totals 16 residues. The CDR3, as DNA: TGTGCCAGCAGCGTAGGCGCGGGACTAGCCTACAATGAGCAGTTCTTC. Protein product: CASSVGAGLAYNEQFF. Filled out from reference TRBV9 and TRBJ2-1, the complete variable domain reads DSGVTQTPKHLITATGQRVTLRCSPRSGDLSVYWYQQSLDQGLQFLIQYYNGEERAKGNILERFSAQQFPDLHSELNLSSLELGDSALYFCASSVGAGLAYNEQFFGPGTRLTVL.